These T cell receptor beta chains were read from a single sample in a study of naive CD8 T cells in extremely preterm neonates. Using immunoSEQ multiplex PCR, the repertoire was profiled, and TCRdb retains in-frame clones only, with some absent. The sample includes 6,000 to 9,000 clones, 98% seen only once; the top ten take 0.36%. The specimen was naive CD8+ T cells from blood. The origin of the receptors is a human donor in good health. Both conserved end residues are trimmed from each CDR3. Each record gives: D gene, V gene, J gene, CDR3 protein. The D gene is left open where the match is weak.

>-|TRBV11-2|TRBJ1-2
ASSHGAGKGYT
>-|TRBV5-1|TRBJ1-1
ASSLEGGTEAF
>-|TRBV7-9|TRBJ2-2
ASSNGGTGELF
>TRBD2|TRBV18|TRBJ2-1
ASSPPSLAGGPRNEQF
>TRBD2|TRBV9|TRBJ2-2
ASSAIQGGAGELF
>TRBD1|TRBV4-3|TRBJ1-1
ASSPGMDRANSF
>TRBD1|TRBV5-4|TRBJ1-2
ASSWKQGWDGYT
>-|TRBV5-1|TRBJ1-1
ASSLGLTGNTEAF
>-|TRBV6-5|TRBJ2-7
ASTPTGTLSYEQY
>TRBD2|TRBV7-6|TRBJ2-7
ASSPPGGGAPEQY
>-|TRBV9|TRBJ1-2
ASSVGREGSNYGYT
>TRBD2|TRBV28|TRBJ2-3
ASSLASGAEVATSTDTQY
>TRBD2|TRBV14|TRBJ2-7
ASSQALAVSYEQY
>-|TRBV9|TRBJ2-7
ASSPSSEEGYEQY
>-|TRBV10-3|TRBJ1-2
AISESPSNYGYT
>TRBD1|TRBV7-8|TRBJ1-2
ASSLSGTGYSSGYT
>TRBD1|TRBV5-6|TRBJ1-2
ASSRTGNGYT
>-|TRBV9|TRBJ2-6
ASSIRGGSGANVLT
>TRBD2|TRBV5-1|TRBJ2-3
ASSLVLAGWEDTQY
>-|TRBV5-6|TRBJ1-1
ASSQDTEAF
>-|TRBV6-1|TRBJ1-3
ASRVQGPGNTIY
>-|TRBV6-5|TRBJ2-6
ASSYGASGANVLT
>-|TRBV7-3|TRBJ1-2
ASSLDGGGGYGYT
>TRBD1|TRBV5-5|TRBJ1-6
ASSTGQDGSPLH
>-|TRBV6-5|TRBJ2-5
ASSLGGGLQETQY
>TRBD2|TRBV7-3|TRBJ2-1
ASSTHTSGGVSEQF
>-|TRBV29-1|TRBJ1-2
SVDFPIANYGYT
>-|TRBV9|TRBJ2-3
ASSVVWSSGTDTQY
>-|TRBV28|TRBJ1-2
ASSHRRTASSDGYT
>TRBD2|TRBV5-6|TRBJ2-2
ASTIAGGPGAELF
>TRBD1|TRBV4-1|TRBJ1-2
ASSNRDRNYGYT
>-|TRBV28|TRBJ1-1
ASSVRQSAF
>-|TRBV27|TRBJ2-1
ASSLAEPWNEQF
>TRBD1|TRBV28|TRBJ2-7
ASTVKLRRGREQY
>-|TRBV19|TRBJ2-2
ASSLTSQGTGELF
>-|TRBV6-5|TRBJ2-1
ASRTGSPYNEQF
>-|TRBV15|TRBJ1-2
ATSREGRGYGYT
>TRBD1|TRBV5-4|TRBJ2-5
ASRGTVQETQY
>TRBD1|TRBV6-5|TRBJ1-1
ASSLRQGAMTF
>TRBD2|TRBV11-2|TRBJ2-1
ASSPRDYNNEQF
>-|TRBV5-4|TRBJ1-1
ASSLGAGTREAF
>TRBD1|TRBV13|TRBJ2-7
ASSPGQGRYEQY
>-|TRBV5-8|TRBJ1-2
ASSPGENYGYT
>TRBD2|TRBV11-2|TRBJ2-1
ASSLGPGRGGRNEQF
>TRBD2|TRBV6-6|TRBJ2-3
ASSPISGGAQDTQY
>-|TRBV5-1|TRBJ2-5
ASSLVPGDQETQY
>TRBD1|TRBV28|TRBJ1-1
ASKLQGGRTEAF
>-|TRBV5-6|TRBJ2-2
ASSFNGPGELF
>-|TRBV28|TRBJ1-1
ASSSGEAF
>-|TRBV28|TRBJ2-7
ASTYWGGLSYEQY